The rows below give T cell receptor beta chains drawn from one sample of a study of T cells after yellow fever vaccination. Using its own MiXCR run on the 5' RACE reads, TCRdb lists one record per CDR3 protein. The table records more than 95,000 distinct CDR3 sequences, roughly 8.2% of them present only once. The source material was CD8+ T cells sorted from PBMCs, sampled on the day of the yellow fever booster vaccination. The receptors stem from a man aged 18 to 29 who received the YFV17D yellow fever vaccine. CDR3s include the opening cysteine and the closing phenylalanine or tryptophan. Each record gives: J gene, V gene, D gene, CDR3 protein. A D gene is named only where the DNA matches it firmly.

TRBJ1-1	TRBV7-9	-	CASSLQGGEAFF
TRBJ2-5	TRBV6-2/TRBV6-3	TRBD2	CASSRTLAGEETQYF
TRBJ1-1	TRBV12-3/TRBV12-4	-	CASSPRVAPDTEAFF
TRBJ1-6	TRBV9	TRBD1	CASSSTGTGDSPLHF
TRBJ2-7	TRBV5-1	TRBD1	CASETGTGGDEQYF
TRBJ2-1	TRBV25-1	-	CASSATFSEQFF
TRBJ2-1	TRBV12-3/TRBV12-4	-	CASSHEGEVYNEQFF
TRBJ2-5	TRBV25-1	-	CASSEWQTQYF
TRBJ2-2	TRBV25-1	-	CASTGGTGELFF
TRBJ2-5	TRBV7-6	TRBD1	CASSSGTGAFSTQYF
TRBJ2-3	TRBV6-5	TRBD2	CASRRLSGAVTDTQYF
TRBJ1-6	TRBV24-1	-	CATSEGSPLHF
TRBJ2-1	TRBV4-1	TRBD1	CASSPWERTGAYNEQFF
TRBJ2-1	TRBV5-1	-	CASSYLSRDPSSYNEQFF
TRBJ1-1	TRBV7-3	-	CASSLSAGGNTEAFF
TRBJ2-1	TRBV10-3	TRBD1	CAIRRQGGLYNEQFF
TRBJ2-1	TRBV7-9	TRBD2	CASSLVSAGENEQFF
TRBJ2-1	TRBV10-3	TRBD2	CAISEGLDYNEQFF
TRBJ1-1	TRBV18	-	CASSESSNTEAFF
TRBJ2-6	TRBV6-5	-	CASSEPSGANVLTF
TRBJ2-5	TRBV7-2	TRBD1	CASSLRDRGVETQYF
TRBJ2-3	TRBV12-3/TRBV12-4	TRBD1	CASSSPWDRGRTDTQYF
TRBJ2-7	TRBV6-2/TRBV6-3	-	CAMGLGRGYEQYF
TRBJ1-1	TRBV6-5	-	CASSYGRTHLNTEAFF
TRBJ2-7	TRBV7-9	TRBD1	CASSSRDSKTYEQYF
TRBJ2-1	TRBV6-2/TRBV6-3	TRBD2	CASSYPGGVNEQFF
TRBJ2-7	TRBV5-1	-	CASSLGQRNEQYF
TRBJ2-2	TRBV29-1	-	CSVGPTRTGELFF
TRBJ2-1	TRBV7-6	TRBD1	CASSWEQGVYNEQFF
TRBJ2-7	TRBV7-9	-	CASSLTPEQYF
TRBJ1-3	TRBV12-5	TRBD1	CASGFLLRTKGGDYTNNSGNTIYF
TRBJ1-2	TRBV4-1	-	CASSQVHGGDYGYTF
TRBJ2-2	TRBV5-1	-	CASRIQQVPTGELFF
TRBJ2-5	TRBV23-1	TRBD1	CASRGVTGELGTQYF
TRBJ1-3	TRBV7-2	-	CASSLGDRASGNTIYF
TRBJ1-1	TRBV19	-	CATRRVVSTEAFF
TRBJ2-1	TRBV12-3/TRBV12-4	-	CASSLPILFEQFF
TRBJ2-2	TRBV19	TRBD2	CASRTLAFNTGELFF
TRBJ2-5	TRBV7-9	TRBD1	CASTPPGQGRETQYF
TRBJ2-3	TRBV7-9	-	CASSFRLADTQYF
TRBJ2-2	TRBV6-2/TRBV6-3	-	CASSYVEVLKNTGELFF
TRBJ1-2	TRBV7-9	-	CASSDTPGSANYGYTF
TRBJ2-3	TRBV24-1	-	CATSDFHPRVRDTDTQYF
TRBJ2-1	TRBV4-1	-	CASSQTAGSGYNEQFF
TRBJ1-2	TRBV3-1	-	CASSQGYGYTF
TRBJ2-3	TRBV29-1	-	CSVGGTGAPPSTDTQYF
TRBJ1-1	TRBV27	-	CASSLLGLNTEAFF
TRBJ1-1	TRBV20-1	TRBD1	CSAGDRSMNTEAFF